This paragraph reports one TCR beta chain. The data were produced by immunoSEQ multiplex PCR, yet TCRdb's version contains in-frame clones alone and is incomplete. The table records about 710,000 clones, roughly two thirds of them present only once. The study drew all its donors from Caucasian adults living in Nashville, Tennessee. The source of the sample is a study of shared clonotypes between healthy human individuals. Sequencing was performed on memory CD4+ T cells sorted from blood. The subset here: CD45RA-negative fraction. The receptor was isolated from a woman aged 25 to 39 in good health.

CDR3 DNA: TGTGCCAGCTCACCACAGTCAGGGAACACTGAAGCTTTCTTT. Translating gives CASSPQSGNTEAFF. The chain recombines TRBV18 with TRBJ1-1; D gene ambiguous. This CDR3 has 14 residues. Germline V gene lookup returns CDR1 KGHSH and CDR2 LQKENI. Trimming shortened V by 1 base and J by 1 base, and 7 bases separated the two germline ends. Using reference TRBV18 and TRBJ1-1 for the parts outside the CDR3, the full variable domain is NAGVMQNPRHLVRRRGQEARLRCSPMKGHSHVYWYRQLPEEGLKFMVYLQKENIIDESGMPKERFSAEFPKEGPSILRIQQVVRGDSAAYFCASSPQSGNTEAFFGQGTRLTVV.